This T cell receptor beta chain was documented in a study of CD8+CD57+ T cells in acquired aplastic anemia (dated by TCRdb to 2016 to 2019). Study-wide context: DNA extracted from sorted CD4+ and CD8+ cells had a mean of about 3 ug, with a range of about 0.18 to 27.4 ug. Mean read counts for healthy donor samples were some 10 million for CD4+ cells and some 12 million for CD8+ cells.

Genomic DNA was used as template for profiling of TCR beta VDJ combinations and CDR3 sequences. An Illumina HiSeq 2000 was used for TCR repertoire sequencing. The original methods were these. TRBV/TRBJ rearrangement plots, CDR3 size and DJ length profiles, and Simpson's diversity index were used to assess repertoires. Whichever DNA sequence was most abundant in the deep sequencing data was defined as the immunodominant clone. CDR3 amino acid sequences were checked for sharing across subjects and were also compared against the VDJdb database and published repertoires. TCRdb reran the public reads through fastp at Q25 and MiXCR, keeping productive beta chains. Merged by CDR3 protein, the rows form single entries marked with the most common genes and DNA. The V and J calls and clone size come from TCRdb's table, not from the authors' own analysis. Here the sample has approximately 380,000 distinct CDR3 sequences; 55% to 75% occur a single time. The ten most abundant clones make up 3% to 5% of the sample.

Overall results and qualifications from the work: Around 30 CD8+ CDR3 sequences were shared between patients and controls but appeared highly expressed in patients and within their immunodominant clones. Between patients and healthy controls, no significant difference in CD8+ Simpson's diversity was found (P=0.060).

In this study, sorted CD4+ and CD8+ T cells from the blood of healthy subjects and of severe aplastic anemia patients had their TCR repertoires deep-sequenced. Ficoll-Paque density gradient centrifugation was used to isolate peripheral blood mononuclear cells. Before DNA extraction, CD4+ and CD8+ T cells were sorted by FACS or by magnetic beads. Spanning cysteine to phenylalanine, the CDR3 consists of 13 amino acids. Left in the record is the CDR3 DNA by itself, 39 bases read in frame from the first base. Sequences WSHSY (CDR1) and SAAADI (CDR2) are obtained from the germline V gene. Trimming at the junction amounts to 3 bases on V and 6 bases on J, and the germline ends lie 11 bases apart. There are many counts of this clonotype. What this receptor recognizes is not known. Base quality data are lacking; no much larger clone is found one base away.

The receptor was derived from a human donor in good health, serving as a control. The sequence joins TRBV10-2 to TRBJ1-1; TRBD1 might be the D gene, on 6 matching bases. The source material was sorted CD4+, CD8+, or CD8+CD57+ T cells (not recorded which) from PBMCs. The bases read TGCGCCAGCAGTGATACAGGGCTGCCTGAAGCTTTCTTT. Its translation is CASSDTGLPEAFF.